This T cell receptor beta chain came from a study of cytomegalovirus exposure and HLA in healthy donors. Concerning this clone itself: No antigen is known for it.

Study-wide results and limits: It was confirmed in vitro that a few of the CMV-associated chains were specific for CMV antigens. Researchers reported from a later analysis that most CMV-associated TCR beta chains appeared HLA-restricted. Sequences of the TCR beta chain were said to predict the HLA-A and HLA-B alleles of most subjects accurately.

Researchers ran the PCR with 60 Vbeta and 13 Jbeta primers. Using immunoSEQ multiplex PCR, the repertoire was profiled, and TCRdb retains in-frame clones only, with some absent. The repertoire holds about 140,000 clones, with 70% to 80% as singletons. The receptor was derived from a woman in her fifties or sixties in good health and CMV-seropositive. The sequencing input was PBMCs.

This CDR3 is CASSFNGETMNTEAFF. DNA of the CDR3: TGCGCCAGCAGCTTTAACGGGGAAACCATGAACACTGAAGCTTTCTTT. The rearrangement joins TRBV5-1 to TRBJ1-1; D call uncertain. The CDR3 consists of 16 residues. V was pared by 2 bases and J by 0 bases, with 14 bases between. In germline, CDR1 is SGHRS, CDR2 YFSETQ.